What follows are 31 T cell receptor beta chains derived from one specimen sequenced in a study of blood T cell repertoires in COVID-19. TCRdb's copy holds only in-frame clones and misses some; the assay was immunoSEQ multiplex PCR. Here the sample spans about 300,000 clones, approximately 90% being singletons. The sequencing input was peripheral blood. The receptors derive from a woman in her 30s with COVID-19, enrolled during active disease.

The gene calls are TRBV6-1 and TRBJ1-5; no firm D call. CDR3 length: 14 residues. Trimming removed 0 bases at V and 16 bases at J, with 19 bases between. The germline V gene encodes CDR1 MNHNS and CDR2 SASEGT. CDR3 nucleotides: TGTGCCAGCAGTGAAGCGCGTGGGAGAGGTGGCCAACATTTT. It is translated as CASSEARGRGGQHF.

The chain uses TRBV18 and TRBJ1-1; D is undetermined. V shed 3 bases and J shed 6 bases, with 20 bases lying between them. Germline V gene sequence: CDR1 KGHSH, CDR2 LQKENI. This CDR3 is built from 16 residues. CDR3 loop: CASSPGGRGRVSEAFF. The DNA for the CDR3 is TGTGCCAGCTCACCCGGAGGGCGCGGAAGGGTGTCTGAAGCTTTCTTT.

The chain carries TRBV18 and TRBJ1-4, with D perhaps matching TRBD1 (5 bases). Trimming shortened V by 6 bases and J by 8 bases, and 13 bases separated the two germline ends. Germline V gives CDR1 KGHSH, CDR2 LQKENI. The CDR3 has 13 amino acids. CDR3 DNA sequence: TGTGCCAGCTCGCAGGGCCTTTTGGAAAAACTGTTTTTT. Its protein product is CASSQGLLEKLFF.

The chain combines TRBV18 with TRBJ2-3, with 9 bases lining up with TRBD1. Germline assignment: CDR1 KGHSH and CDR2 LQKENI. The CDR3 extends over 14 amino acids. V lost 4 bases, J lost 4 bases, and 3 bases stayed unmatched. CDR3: CASSLQGAADTQYF. The CDR3 bases are TGTGCCAGCTCACTACAGGGGGCGGCAGATACGCAGTATTTT.

The rearrangement joins TRBV12-5 to TRBJ2-7; D is possibly TRBD1 (6 bases). Germline values: CDR1 LGHNT, CDR2 FRNRAP. This CDR3 contains 14 residues. Trimming left V 3 bases short and J 2 bases short, with 11 bases between. In nucleotides, the CDR3 is TGTGCTAGTGGTTTAGGGGGACCTCCCTACGAGCAGTACTTC. As protein: CASGLGGPPYEQYF.

The V and J genes are TRBV2 and TRBJ2-3; 12 bases fit TRBD2. CDR1 and CDR2 from the germline V gene are SNHLY and FYNNEI. This CDR3 has 18 residues. The trim removed 5 bases at V and 0 bases at J, leaving 9 bases unmatched. The CDR3 spells CASSQPSGGAESTDTQYF. The DNA of the CDR3 is TGTGCCAGCAGTCAGCCTAGCGGGGGGGCCGAAAGCACAGATACGCAGTATTTT. The whole variable domain, filled in from reference TRBV2 and TRBJ2-3, reads EPEVTQTPSHQVTQMGQEVILRCVPISNHLYFYWYRQILGQKVEFLVSFYNNEISEKSEIFDDQFSVERPDGSNFTLKIRSTKLEDSAMYFCASSQPSGGAESTDTQYFGPGTRLTVL.

The chain is built from TRBV5-8 and TRBJ2-7; 12 bases match TRBD2. The length of the CDR3 is 15 residues. The V segment lost 0 bases and the J segment 6 bases; nucleotides outside the gene matches: 4. Germline CDR1 SGHTS, CDR2 YDEGEE. This CDR3 reads CASSLAGLAGFEQYV. In nucleotides, the CDR3 is TGTGCCAGCAGCTTGGCCGGACTAGCGGGGTTCGAGCAGTACGTC.

The CDR3 loop reads CASSRSGVSTDTQYF. DNA of the CDR3: TGTGCCAGCAGTCGTAGCGGGGTTAGCACAGATACGCAGTATTTT. The rearrangement joins TRBV6-5 to TRBJ2-3; 8 bases match TRBD2. This CDR3 region has 15 residues. Germline lookup yields CDR1 MNHEY and CDR2 SVGAGI. Trimming at V came to 5 bases and at J to 0 bases, leaving 4 bases not matched to a gene.

The chain links TRBV4-1 to TRBJ1-6; D gene uncertain. This CDR3 region has 16 residues. V lost 6 bases and J lost 7, with 19 bases in between. CDR1 MGHRA and CDR2 YSYEKL come from the germline V gene. CDR3 in amino acids: CASSRSPEPGNSPLHF. CDR3 sequence (DNA): TGCGCCAGCAGTCGTTCTCCTGAACCCGGGAATTCACCCCTCCACTTT.

This chain joins TRBV27 and TRBJ2-1; 9 nucleotides agree with TRBD2. CDR3 size: 15 residues. J gave up 2 bases and V 4 bases, and 3 bases lay outside the gene matches. Germline CDR1 and CDR2: MNHEY and SMNVEV (reference sequence). The chain's CDR3 is CASSSGLAPYNEQFF. The CDR3 coding sequence is TGTGCCAGCAGTTCGGGACTAGCCCCCTACAATGAGCAGTTCTTC.

The chain couples TRBV6-1 to TRBJ1-1; D is uncertain. The V gene's germline CDR1 is MNHNS and CDR2 SASEGT. This CDR3 comprises 14 residues. V was shortened by 0 bases and J by 6 bases, with 11 bases between the two germline ends. CDR3 nucleotide sequence: TGTGCCAGCAGTGAAGCGGAGGGCTTGCCTGAAGCTTTCTTT. Protein: CASSEAEGLPEAFF.

This clone appeared once. V gene TRBV14 combines with J gene TRBJ2-5; D is possibly TRBD1 (5 bases). This CDR3 comprises 15 residues. Trimming removed 3 bases from V and 2 bases from J, with 13 bases in between. Germline CDR1 SGHDN, CDR2 FVKESK. The chain's CDR3 is CASSHDGREQETQYF. In nucleotides, the CDR3 is TGTGCCAGCAGCCATGACGGCAGGGAACAAGAGACCCAGTACTTC.

The chain couples TRBV19 to TRBJ1-1; no clear D. The length of the CDR3 is 13 residues. CDR1 is LNHDA and CDR2 is SQIVND in the germline V gene (reference sequence). The V gene lost 7 bases and the J gene lost 0 bases, with 9 bases spanning the gap. CDR3 coding DNA: TGTGCCAGTATTAAACATTTGAACACTGAAGCTTTCTTT. It specifies CASIKHLNTEAFF.

The gene calls are TRBV11-3 and TRBJ1-1; 8 positions agree with TRBD1. The CDR3 has 15 amino acids. CDR1 and CDR2 from the germline V gene are SGHNT and YENEEA. V lost 1 base to trimming and J lost 1 base; unmatched junction nucleotides: 2. In nucleotides, the CDR3 is TGTGCCAGCAGCTTAGTAACAGGGGGGAACACTGAAGCTTTCTTT. It is translated as CASSLVTGGNTEAFF. Combining the CDR3 with reference TRBV11-3 and TRBJ1-1 gives the whole variable domain EAGVVQSPRYKIIEKKQPVAFWCNPISGHNTLYWYLQNLGQGPELLIRYENEEAVDDSQLPKDRFSAERLKGVDSTLKIQPAELGDSAVYLCASSLVTGGNTEAFFGQGTRLTVV.

The chain has TRBV4-2 and TRBJ2-2; 11 bases align to TRBD1. This CDR3 spans 17 amino acids. The trim removed 3 bases at V and 5 bases at J, leaving 8 bases unmatched. CDR1 is LGHNA and CDR2 is YNFKEQ in the germline V gene. The DNA for the CDR3 is TGTGCCAGCAGCCATATACCGGGACAGGGGGGGACCGGGGAGCTGTTTTTT. This codes for CASSHIPGQGGTGELFF.

This clone turned up a few times. The chain joins TRBV2 to TRBJ1-4; 8 bases are shared with TRBD1. The CDR3 contains 12 residues. V lost 6 bases and J lost 10; bases outside the gene matches: 4. Germline V gene lookup returns CDR1 SNHLY and CDR2 FYNNEI. CDR3 amino acids: CASSGQGRKLFF. The CDR3 nucleotides are TGTGCCAGCAGCGGACAGGGACGAAAACTGTTTTTT.

The chain is built from TRBV9 and TRBJ2-3; 9 bases match TRBD1. Germline V CDR1 and CDR2: SGDLS, YYNGEE. This CDR3 is 15 amino acids long. With 4 bases clipped from V and 4 bases from J, the junction kept 7 bases outside the gene matches. CDR3 DNA: TGTGCCAGCAGCCCACAGAGGACAGGGGCAGATACGCAGTATTTT. Its translation is CASSPQRTGADTQYF.

The chain links TRBV11-3 to TRBJ2-7, with 7 bases that match TRBD1. V trimming: 4 bases; J trimming: 9 bases; junction bases outside the gene matches: 9. The CDR3 runs 13 residues. Looked up from germline, CDR1 is SGHNT and CDR2 is YENEEA. For the CDR3, the DNA is TGTGCCAGCAGCTCCGACAGGGTGCTCGGGCAGTACTTC. Its protein product is CASSSDRVLGQYF.

The chain uses TRBV5-4 and TRBJ1-2; 8 nucleotides agree with TRBD1. The CDR3 consists of 14 residues. The J segment lost 2 bases and the V segment lost 4 bases, leaving 4 bases of the junction unmatched. Germline CDR1 and CDR2: SGHNT and YYREEE (reference sequence). Here the CDR3 reads CASSAGQENYGYTF. The CDR3 region has the DNA TGTGCCAGCAGCGCGGGACAGGAGAACTATGGCTACACCTTC. Full variable domain (remainder filled in from reference TRBV5-4 and TRBJ1-2): ETGVTQSPTHLIKTRGQQVTLRCSSQSGHNTVSWYQQALGQGPQFIFQYYREEENGRGNFPPRFSGLQFPNYSSELNVNALELDDSALYLCASSAGQENYGYTFGSGTRLTVV.

The chain employs TRBV6-5 and TRBJ1-1, with D perhaps matching TRBD1 (6 bases). The germline CDR1 and CDR2 sequences are MNHEY and SVGAGI. Trimming removed 5 bases at V and 6 bases at J, with 13 bases between. This CDR3 is built from 13 residues. CDR3 loop: CASSLQGSAEAFF. The CDR3 bases are TGTGCCAGCAGTCTACAGGGCTCAGCTGAAGCTTTCTTT.

CDR3 nucleotides: TGTGCCAGCAAACTCTCTGCGCATTTT. Protein sequence: CASKLSAHF. The V gene is TRBV7-2, the J gene TRBJ1-5; no firm D call. CDR1 SGHTA and CDR2 FQGNSA come from the germline V gene. CDR3 length equals 9 residues. V was trimmed by 7 bases and J by 15 bases, leaving 10 bases between them.

This clone was seen more than once but under ten times. The rearrangement joins TRBV29-1 to TRBJ2-3, with TRBD2 matching over 10 bases. Germline CDR1 reads SQVTM; CDR2 reads ANQGSEA. The CDR3 contains 15 residues. Losses at the gene ends were 3 bases for V and 4 bases for J; bases not matched to a gene: 7. The CDR3 region has the DNA TGCAGCGTTGACCCTAGCGGGGGTTTGCCAGATACGCAGTATTTT. It is translated as CSVDPSGGLPDTQYF.

This chain uses TRBV14 with TRBJ2-2, with TRBD2 identical over 12 bases. Germline V gene lookup returns CDR1 SGHDN and CDR2 FVKESK. V gave up 3 bases and J gave up 4 bases; unmatched junction bases: 3. CDR3 size: 16 residues. CDR3 amino acids: CASSHASGGATGELFF. DNA of the CDR3: TGTGCCAGCAGCCATGCTAGCGGGGGGGCCACCGGGGAGCTGTTTTTT.

This CDR3 is CATSREAGLRYEQYF. In nucleotides, the CDR3 is TGTGCCACCAGCAGAGAGGCGGGGTTGAGATACGAGCAGTACTTC. The chain links TRBV15 to TRBJ2-7; weak D call: TRBD2 (6 bases). V lost 0 bases, J lost 4 bases, and 13 bases lay in between. Per germline, CDR1 LNHNV and CDR2 YYDKDF (reference sequence). The CDR3 contains 15 residues.

This clone was seen more than once but under ten times. V is TRBV15 and J is TRBJ1-2, with D tentatively TRBD1 (6 bases). The germline gives CDR1 LNHNV, CDR2 YYDKDF (reference sequence). The CDR3 contains 14 residues. V was trimmed by 5 bases and J by 7 bases, leaving 17 bases between them. CDR3 DNA: TGTGCCACCAGCCGAGGCACAGGGAAGGGTGGCTACACCTTC. Translation gives CATSRGTGKGGYTF.

V and J are TRBV7-9 and TRBJ2-2, with TRBD1 matching over 10 bases. The CDR3 runs 15 residues. V lost 4 bases and J lost 7; bases outside the gene matches: 6. Germline CDR1 is SEHNR and CDR2 is FQNEAQ (reference sequence). The CDR3 bases are TGTGCCAGCAGCTCTACGGACAGGGGGAACGGGGAGCTGTTTTTT. Its protein product is CASSSTDRGNGELFF.

The CDR3 loop reads CASSEALVGDTQYF. CDR3 nucleotide sequence: TGCGCCAGCAGTGAGGCACTAGTAGGGGATACGCAGTATTTT. The chain combines TRBV10-2 with TRBJ2-3; weak D call: TRBD2 (5 bases). The CDR3 has 14 residues. Trimming took off 2 bases at V and 6 bases at J, with 12 bases between the two ends. The germline CDR1 and CDR2 sequences are WSHSY and SAAADI.

The V gene is TRBV6-5, the J gene TRBJ2-7, with D perhaps TRBD2 (5 bases). The CDR3 loop spans 14 amino acids. Germline V lookup: CDR1 MNHEY, CDR2 SVGAGI. V was pared by 7 bases and J by 2 bases, with 15 bases between. The CDR3 nucleotides read TGTGCCAGCACCTTAATGGCGGGTCCCTACGAGCAGTACTTC. It yields the protein CASTLMAGPYEQYF.

The J gene is TRBJ1-4, the V gene TRBV4-3; D unclear. With 0 bases removed from V and 8 bases from J, the gap between germline ends came to 13 bases. The germline V gene has CDR1 LGHNA and CDR2 YSLEER. This CDR3 region has 15 residues. Written as DNA, the CDR3 is TGCGCCAGCAGCCAAGATAGGAGCCTAGACGAAAAACTGTTTTTT. Protein sequence: CASSQDRSLDEKLFF.

V is TRBV19 and J is TRBJ2-2; D might be TRBD1 (6 bases). Deletions cut 5 bases from V and 5 bases from J, with 18 bases between. The CDR3 loop spans 16 amino acids. CDR1 is LNHDA and CDR2 is SQIVND in the germline V gene (reference sequence). The CDR3 spells CASSQGTLVWTGELFF. The CDR3 DNA reads as TGTGCCAGTAGTCAGGGGACCCTTGTATGGACCGGGGAGCTGTTTTTT. Combining the CDR3 with reference TRBV19 and TRBJ2-2 gives the whole variable domain DGGITQSPKYLFRKEGQNVTLSCEQNLNHDAMYWYRQDPGQGLRLIYYSQIVNDFQKGDIAEGYSVSREKKESFPLTVTSAQKNPTAFYLCASSQGTLVWTGELFFGEGSRLTVL.

This chain joins TRBV29-1 and TRBJ1-2; weak D call: TRBD1 (6 bases). Germline CDR1 SQVTM, CDR2 ANQGSEA. The CDR3 spans 12 residues. V lost 6 bases and J lost 5, with 13 bases in between. The CDR3 coding sequence is TGCAGCGTGGGGGGGCAGGGATATGGCTACACCTTC. Protein product: CSVGGQGYGYTF. The variable domain in full, completed from reference TRBV29-1 and TRBJ1-2, reads SAVISQKPSRDICQRGTSLTIQCQVDSQVTMMFWYRQQPGQSLTLIATANQGSEATYESGFVIDKFPISRPNLTFSTLTVSNMSPEDSSIYLCSVGGQGYGYTFGSGTRLTVV.